The 29 T cell receptor beta chains below all came from one sample that was sequenced in a study of pediatric ulcerative colitis. Using immunoSEQ multiplex PCR, the repertoire was profiled, and TCRdb retains in-frame clones only, with some absent. The sample lists around 22,000 clones, roughly 70% occurring once. Rectal tissue came from one to two pinch biopsies taken at colonoscopy. Sequences were obtained from gut tissue. Receptor source: a boy aged 10-17 years with severe ulcerative colitis.

This sequence joins TRBV7-3 and TRBJ2-6, with no clear D. Germline loops: CDR1 SGHTA, CDR2 FQGTGA. The CDR3 has 13 amino acids. The ends were cut back, 5 bases at V and 4 bases at J, with 6 bases in the middle. CDR3: CASSPGGANVLTF. In DNA, the CDR3 is TGTGCCAGCAGCCCCGGGGGGGCCAACGTCCTGACTTTC.

This clone appeared a single time. The chain joins TRBV30 to TRBJ1-5; D may be TRBD1 (5 bases). This CDR3 is built from 15 residues. With 0 bases removed from V and 4 bases from J, the gap between germline ends came to 13 bases. CDR1 and CDR2 from the germline V gene are GTSNPN and SVGIG (reference sequence). CDR3 sequence reads: CAWSVQAGWNQPQHF. The CDR3 DNA sequence: TGTGCCTGGAGTGTACAGGCAGGCTGGAATCAGCCCCAGCATTTT.

This clone has just a few counts. This rearrangement joins TRBV5-1 to TRBJ1-5; a weak D match, TRBD1 (6 bases). The CDR3 has 13 residues. V gave up 4 bases and J gave up 3 bases, with 8 bases separating them. CDR1 and CDR2 from the germline V gene are SGHRS and YFSETQ. CDR3 DNA sequence: TGCGCCAGCAGCCCAGGGGACAATCAGCCCCAGCATTTT. Protein: CASSPGDNQPQHF.

This chain uses TRBV10-1 with TRBJ1-5; D is unclear. The germline V gene encodes CDR1 WNHNN and CDR2 SYGVQD (reference sequence). V shed 9 bases and J shed 4 bases, with 7 bases lying between them. The CDR3 totals 11 residues. The DNA for the CDR3 is TGCGCCAGGCCGGGTAATCAGCCCCAGCATTTT. It specifies CARPGNQPQHF.

There are a few counts of this clone. The V gene is TRBV7-2, the J gene TRBJ1-6; D unclear. The germline V gene encodes CDR1 SGHTA and CDR2 FQGNSA. The CDR3 consists of 12 residues. Trimming cost V 6 bases and J 8 bases, with 8 bases left between them. The CDR3 nucleotides read TGTGCCAGCAGTTCGGATTATTCACCCCTCCACTTT. Protein: CASSSDYSPLHF.

The CDR3 DNA sequence: TGTGCCAGCAGCCAAGCCGGGACAGAGTCCTACGAGCAGTACTTC. Translated, it gives CASSQAGTESYEQYF. The J gene is TRBJ2-7, the V gene TRBV4-2; 7 bases are a match to TRBD1. J was trimmed by 1 base and V by 1 base; bases with no gene match: 4. The CDR3 has 15 amino acids. CDR1 LGHNA and CDR2 YNFKEQ come from the germline V gene.

A remark on this clone: Other DNA sequences from this sample encode an identical CDR3 as well. This chain uses TRBV5-1 with TRBJ2-7; 8 bases are a match to TRBD2. CDR3 size: 14 residues. With V trimmed by 4 bases and J by 4 bases, 7 bases remained unmatched. Germline CDR1 reads SGHRS; CDR2 reads YFSETQ. CDR3: CASSPQTGGYEQYF. The DNA for the CDR3 is TGCGCCAGCAGCCCCCAAACGGGGGGGTACGAGCAGTACTTC.

CDR3 amino acids: CASSGGDNLYYGYTF. Written as DNA, the CDR3 is TGTGCCAGCAGCGGGGGGGACAACCTTTACTATGGCTACACCTTC. The rearrangement uses TRBV7-9 and TRBJ1-2; D might be TRBD1 (6 bases). The CDR3 has 15 residues. The V and J ends lost 5 bases and 3 bases respectively, with 16 bases between them. Germline loops: CDR1 SEHNR, CDR2 FQNEAQ (reference sequence). Using reference TRBV7-9 and TRBJ1-2 for the parts outside the CDR3, the full variable domain is DTGVSQNPRHKITKRGQNVTFRCDPISEHNRLYWYRQTLGQGPEFLTYFQNEAQLEKSRLLSDRFSAERPKGSFSTLEIQRTEQGDSAMYLCASSGGDNLYYGYTFGSGTRLTVV.

The chain is built from TRBV2 and TRBJ2-5; tentatively, D is TRBD1 or TRBD2 (6 bases each). The germline V and J ends were trimmed by 7 bases and 5 bases, with 14 bases remaining between them. This CDR3 is built from 13 residues. Germline loops: CDR1 SNHLY, CDR2 FYNNEI. DNA for the CDR3: TGTGCCAGCATCTTCCAGGGGAGGGAGACCCAGTACTTC. Translating it yields CASIFQGRETQYF.

The chain uses TRBV9 and TRBJ1-1; D remains ambiguous. The V and J ends lost 2 bases and 0 bases respectively, with 8 bases between them. CDR1 is SGDLS, CDR2 YYNGEE, per germline. The CDR3 covers 14 residues. The CDR3 sequence is CASSVGYMNTEAFF. The CDR3 DNA reads TGTGCCAGCAGCGTTGGGTACATGAACACTGAAGCTTTCTTT.

This clone occurred a few times. The genes are TRBV30 and TRBJ2-1, with 7 bases matching TRBD2. V trimming: 3 bases; J trimming: 9 bases; junction bases outside the gene matches: 8. Per germline, CDR1 GTSNPN and CDR2 SVGIG (reference sequence). There are 13 residues in the CDR3. The CDR3 loop reads CAWRNAGVGEQFF. Written as DNA, the CDR3 is TGTGCCTGGAGGAACGCGGGGGTTGGTGAGCAGTTCTTC.

V usage is TRBV7-2 and J usage is TRBJ1-3; unclear D gene. This CDR3 is built from 15 residues. V was pared by 5 bases and J by 0 bases, with 11 bases between. Germline V CDR1 and CDR2: SGHTA, FQGNSA. The CDR3: CASSPGGVSGNTIYF. The CDR3 DNA reads as TGTGCCAGCAGCCCCGGTGGTGTCTCTGGAAACACCATATATTTT.

This chain links TRBV7-6 with TRBJ2-7; a weak D match, TRBD1 (6 bases). CDR1 is SGHVS and CDR2 is FNYEAQ in the germline V gene. Between the trimmed V and J ends, which lost 4 bases and 4 bases, there was a span of 11 bases. This CDR3 has 13 amino acids. The CDR3: CASSSGTLYEQYF. DNA for the CDR3: TGTGCCAGCAGCTCGGGGACACTGTACGAGCAGTACTTC.

The gene calls are TRBV11-1 and TRBJ2-1; D possibly corresponds to TRBD1 (6 bases). CDR3 length: 16 amino acids. CDR1 is SGHAT, CDR2 FQDESV, per germline (reference sequence). Trimming took 1 base from V and 6 from J, leaving 16 bases between them. Here the CDR3 reads CASSLVGTFGGNEQFF. The CDR3 coding sequence is TGTGCCAGCAGCTTAGTCGGGACATTCGGCGGCAATGAGCAGTTCTTC.

The chain employs TRBV9 and TRBJ1-2; no firm D call. Germline V lookup: CDR1 SGDLS, CDR2 YYNGEE. This CDR3 region has 15 residues. Deletions cut 0 bases from V and 0 bases from J, with 9 bases between. CDR3 in amino acids: CASSVGAASNYGYTF. CDR3 sequence (DNA): TGTGCCAGCAGCGTAGGGGCAGCTTCTAACTATGGCTACACCTTC.

The V and J genes are TRBV2 and TRBJ1-1, with D possibly matching TRBD1 (5 bases). Germline loops: CDR1 SNHLY, CDR2 FYNNEI. This CDR3 has 15 amino acids. The V and J ends lost 1 base and 1 base respectively, with 10 bases between them. CDR3 protein: CASSEVSGRNTEAFF. In DNA form, the CDR3 reads TGTGCCAGCAGTGAAGTCTCAGGGAGGAACACTGAAGCTTTCTTT.

The V call is TRBV29-1, the J call TRBJ1-1; 10 bases fit TRBD1. Trimming cost V 7 bases and J 1 base; bases outside gene matches: 6. The length of the CDR3 is 14 residues. CDR1 SQVTM and CDR2 ANQGSEA come from the germline V gene. CDR3 amino acids: CSARQGAENTEAFF. The CDR3 nucleotides read TGCAGCGCGCGACAGGGGGCAGAGAACACTGAAGCTTTCTTT.

This clone has only a few counts. This sequence joins TRBV5-1 and TRBJ1-4; D perhaps matches TRBD1 (5 bases). Between the trimmed V and J ends, which lost 2 bases and 7 bases, there was a span of 12 bases. CDR1 is SGHRS, CDR2 YFSETQ, per germline. CDR3 length: 14 amino acids. CDR3 coding DNA: TGCGCCAGCAGCTTCGACAGTGGGTCTGAAAAACTGTTTTTT. This translates into CASSFDSGSEKLFF.

The chain combines TRBV19 with TRBJ1-4; 7 bases agree with TRBD1. From germline, CDR1 is LNHDA and CDR2 SQIVND (reference sequence). After removal of 5 bases from V and 7 bases from J, the junction contained 10 bases not matched to a gene. The CDR3 spans 15 residues. The DNA for the CDR3 is TGTGCCAGTAGTGCAGGGGGTGCCGTTGGTGAAAAACTGTTTTTT. Translation gives CASSAGGAVGEKLFF.

V is TRBV6-5 and J is TRBJ1-5; D is undetermined. V lost 0 bases to trimming and J lost 6 bases, with 6 bases between them. CDR3 length equals 13 residues. Germline loops: CDR1 MNHEY, CDR2 SVGAGI. The CDR3 nucleotides read TGTGCCAGCAGTTACTCGAGGTCTCAGCCCCAGCATTTT. It codes for CASSYSRSQPQHF.

The rearrangement uses TRBV25-1 and TRBJ2-2; 10 bases are shared with TRBD2. The V segment lost 2 bases and the J segment 3 bases; nucleotides outside the gene matches: 0. Germline lookup yields CDR1 MGHDK and CDR2 SYGVNS. CDR3 length: 15 amino acids. The CDR3 protein is CASSEGTSDTGELFF. In nucleotides, the CDR3 is TGTGCCAGCAGTGAAGGGACTAGCGACACCGGGGAGCTGTTTTTT.

The rearrangement uses TRBV4-3 and TRBJ1-4; D gene uncertain. Germline values: CDR1 LGHNA, CDR2 YSLEER. This CDR3 region has 15 residues. Between the trimmed V and J ends, which lost 4 bases and 7 bases, there was a span of 16 bases. CDR3 DNA sequence: TGCGCCAGCAGCCCACGCGGCTACGGCGGTGAAAAACTGTTTTTT. Its protein is CASSPRGYGGEKLFF.

The gene calls are TRBV2 and TRBJ2-7; D assignment may be TRBD1 or TRBD2 (6 bases each). Trimming stripped 4 bases from V and 7 bases from J, with 17 bases between. Germline CDR1 reads SNHLY; CDR2 reads FYNNEI. CDR3 size: 14 residues. The CDR3 is CASSGSRGGREQYF. The CDR3 DNA reads TGTGCCAGCAGTGGAAGCAGGGGAGGAAGGGAGCAGTACTTC.

The chain couples TRBV6-5 to TRBJ2-3, with 9 positions matching TRBD1. The CDR3 sequence is 14 residues long. V lost 5 bases to trimming and J lost 3 bases; unmatched junction nucleotides: 3. Germline CDR1 is MNHEY and CDR2 is SVGAGI. The CDR3 loop is CASSEGQGTDTQYF. CDR3 nucleotides: TGTGCCAGCAGTGAAGGACAGGGGACAGATACGCAGTATTTT.

The chain has TRBV6-5 and TRBJ2-2; D is undetermined. Trimming cost V 6 bases and J 2 bases, with 10 bases left between them. CDR1 and CDR2 from the germline V gene are MNHEY and SVGAGI. This CDR3 has 14 residues. For the CDR3, the DNA is TGTGCCAGCAGGAAGGCATTCAACACCGGGGAGCTGTTTTTT. It yields the protein CASRKAFNTGELFF.

V is TRBV5-1 and J is TRBJ1-1; perhaps TRBD1 as D (5 bases). Germline values: CDR1 SGHRS, CDR2 YFSETQ. V lost 5 bases and J lost 4, with 9 bases in between. This CDR3 contains 12 residues. This CDR3 is CASREGATEAFF. Written as DNA, the CDR3 is TGCGCCAGCAGGGAAGGGGCCACTGAAGCTTTCTTT.

This clone has just one count. This sequence joins TRBV6-1 and TRBJ1-2, with D maybe TRBD1 (6 bases). Per the germline V gene, CDR1 is MNHNS and CDR2 is SASEGT. The germline V and J ends were trimmed by 3 bases and 3 bases, with 8 bases remaining between them. The CDR3 length is 13 residues. CDR3 in amino acids: CASSENRDYGYTF. Here the CDR3 DNA reads TGTGCCAGCAGTGAGAACAGGGACTATGGCTACACCTTC.

The chain recombines TRBV10-3 with TRBJ1-2; TRBD1 might be the D (6 bases). Germline V gives CDR1 ENHRY, CDR2 SYGVKD. The CDR3 is made up of 14 amino acids. V lost 9 bases, J lost 8 bases, and 22 bases lay in between. The CDR3 nucleotides read TGTGCCATAGCCGATTCATCCGACAGGCCAGGCTACACCTTC. Amino acid sequence: CAIADSSDRPGYTF.

This clone was counted between two and nine times. Other nucleotide sequences from this sample produce the same CDR3. This chain uses TRBV5-4 with TRBJ2-7, with 9 positions matching TRBD1. Germline lookup yields CDR1 SGHNT and CDR2 YYREEE (reference sequence). The CDR3 loop spans 14 amino acids. With 7 bases clipped from V and 0 bases from J, the junction kept 5 bases outside the gene matches. The CDR3 sequence is CASSPGQGSYEQYF. The CDR3 DNA is TGTGCCAGCTCCCCGGGACAGGGCTCCTACGAGCAGTACTTC.